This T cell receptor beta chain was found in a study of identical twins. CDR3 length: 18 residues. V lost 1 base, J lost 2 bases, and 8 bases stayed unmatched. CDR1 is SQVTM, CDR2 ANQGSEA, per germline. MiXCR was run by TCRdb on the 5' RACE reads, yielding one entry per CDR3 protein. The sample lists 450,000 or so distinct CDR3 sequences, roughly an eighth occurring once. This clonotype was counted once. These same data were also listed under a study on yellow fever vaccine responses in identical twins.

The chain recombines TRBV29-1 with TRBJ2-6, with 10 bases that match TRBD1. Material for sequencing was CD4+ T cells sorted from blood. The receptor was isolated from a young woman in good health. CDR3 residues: CSVEAPTGGFTGANVLTF. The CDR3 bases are TGCAGCGTTGAAGCCCCGACAGGGGGCTTTACTGGGGCCAACGTCCTGACTTTC. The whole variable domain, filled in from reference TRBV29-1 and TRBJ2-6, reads SAVISQKPSRDICQRGTSLTIQCQVDSQVTMMFWYRQQPGQSLTLIATANQGSEATYESGFVIDKFPISRPNLTFSTLTVSNMSPEDSSIYLCSVEAPTGGFTGANVLTFGAGSRLTVL.